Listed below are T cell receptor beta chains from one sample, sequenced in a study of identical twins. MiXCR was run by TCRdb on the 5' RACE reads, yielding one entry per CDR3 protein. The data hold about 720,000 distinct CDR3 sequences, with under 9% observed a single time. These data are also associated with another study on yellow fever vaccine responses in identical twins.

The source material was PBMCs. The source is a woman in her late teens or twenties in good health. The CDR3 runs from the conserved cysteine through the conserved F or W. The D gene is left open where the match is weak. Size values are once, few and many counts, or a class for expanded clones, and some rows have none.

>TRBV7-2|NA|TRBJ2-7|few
TGTGCCAGCAGACCCCGACTGTCCAACTTCTACGAGCAGTACTTC
CASRPRLSNFYEQYF
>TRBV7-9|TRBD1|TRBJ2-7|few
TGTGCCAGCAGCGTTACCGGACAGGAAAAGGGCGAGCAGTACTTC
CASSVTGQEKGEQYF
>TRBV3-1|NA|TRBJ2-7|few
TGTGCCAGCAGCCCCCGGGGGAGAATGGTGTACGAGCAGTACTTC
CASSPRGRMVYEQYF
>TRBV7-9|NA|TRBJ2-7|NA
TGTGCCAGCGCCCAGGGTGGAGGGCGTCTGACAGAGCAGTACTTC
CASAQGGGRLTEQYF
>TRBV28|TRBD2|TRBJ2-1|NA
TGTGCCAGCAGTCCGCCTCGTGGAGCGGGGGGGCCATACGAGCAGTTCTTC
CASSPPRGAGGPYEQFF
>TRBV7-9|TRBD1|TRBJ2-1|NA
TGTGCCAGCGGCCCCATACAGGGGGGCTACAATGAGCAGTTCTTC
CASGPIQGGYNEQFF
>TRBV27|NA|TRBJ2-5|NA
TGTGCCAGCAGTTGGGGACAAAACCAAGAGACCCAGTACTTC
CASSWGQNQETQYF
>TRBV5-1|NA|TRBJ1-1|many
TGCGCCAGCAGCTTGCAGGGGCTCCACATGAACACTGAAGCTTTCTTT
CASSLQGLHMNTEAFF
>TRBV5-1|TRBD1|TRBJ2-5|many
TGCGCCAGCAGCTTGCGGACAGGGAAAGAGACCCAGTACTTC
CASSLRTGKETQYF
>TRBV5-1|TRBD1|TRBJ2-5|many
TGCGCCAGCAGCTTTTCCCCCGGGACAGTACAAGAGACCCAGTACTTC
CASSFSPGTVQETQYF
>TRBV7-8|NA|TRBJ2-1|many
TGTGCCAGCAGCCCCCAAGTTGGGAGAAATGAGCAGTTCTTC
CASSPQVGRNEQFF
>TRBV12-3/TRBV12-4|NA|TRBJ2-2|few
TGTGCCAGCAGTTTTTCACTGACAGACCAATCCGGGGAGCTGTTTTTT
CASSFSLTDQSGELFF
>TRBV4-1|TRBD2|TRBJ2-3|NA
TGCGCCAGCAGCCAAGGGGAGGGCGGAGGCCTCACAGATACGCAGTATTTT
CASSQGEGGGLTDTQYF
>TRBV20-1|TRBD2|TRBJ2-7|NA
TGCAGTGCTAGAGGTCTAGCGGGGTACGAGCAGTACTTC
CSARGLAGYEQYF
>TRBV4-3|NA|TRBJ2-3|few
TGCGCCAGCAGCCAAGATGACTACACAGATACGCAGTATTTT
CASSQDDYTDTQYF
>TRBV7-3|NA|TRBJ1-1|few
TGTGCCAGCAGCCCGGTTTGGCAGTCGGATGCTTTCTTT
CASSPVWQSDAFF
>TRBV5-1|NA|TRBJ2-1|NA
TGCGCCAGCAGCTTGGTTTCGGGCGCAGGTTACAATGAGCAGTTCTTC
CASSLVSGAGYNEQFF
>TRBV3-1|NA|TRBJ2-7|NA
TGTGCCAGCAGCCCCCGCTTATGGGGTTACGAGCAGTACTTC
CASSPRLWGYEQYF
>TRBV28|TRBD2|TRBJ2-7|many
TGTGCCAGCAGAGGATTGGGACTAAGCTCCTACGAGCAGTACTTC
CASRGLGLSSYEQYF
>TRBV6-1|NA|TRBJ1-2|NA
TGTGCCAGCAGTGAAGCGATCGCAGGGGTGTTTGGCTACACCTTC
CASSEAIAGVFGYTF
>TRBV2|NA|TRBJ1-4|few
TGTGCCAGCGAGGGACATGGGAATGAAAAACTGTTTTTT
CASEGHGNEKLFF
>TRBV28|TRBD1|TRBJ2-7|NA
TGTGCCAGCAGTGAACGGAACAGGGGAGCCTACGAGCAGTACTTC
CASSERNRGAYEQYF
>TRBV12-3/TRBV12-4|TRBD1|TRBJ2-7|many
TGTGCCAGCAGGCGCTCCGGGACAGGGGGATCAAGTAAGCAGTACTTC
CASRRSGTGGSSKQYF
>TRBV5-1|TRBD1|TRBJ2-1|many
TGCGCCAGCAGCTTGGGAGGTAGGGGGCTGGATGAGCAGTTCTTC
CASSLGGRGLDEQFF
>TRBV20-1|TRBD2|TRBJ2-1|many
TGCAGTGCTAGTCCGGGACTAGCCTATGAGCAGTTCTTC
CSASPGLAYEQFF
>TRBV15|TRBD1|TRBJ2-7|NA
TGTGCCACCAGCAGAGATCTCGGACAGGGATATACCTACGAGCAGTACTTC
CATSRDLGQGYTYEQYF
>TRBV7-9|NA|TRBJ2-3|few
TGTGCCAGCAGCTATAGACAGGAAGATACGCAGTATTTT
CASSYRQEDTQYF
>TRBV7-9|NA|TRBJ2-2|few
TGTGCCAGCAGCTTAGCGCACGGAGACACCGGGGAGCTGTTTTTT
CASSLAHGDTGELFF
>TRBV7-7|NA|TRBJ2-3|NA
TGTACCTTCAGCATCGCCGGGACCCGGGGCCCGGACCATACGCAGTATTTT
CTFSIAGTRGPDHTQYF
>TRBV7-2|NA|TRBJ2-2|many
TGTGCCAGCAGCTTAAACGGGGTCCCCGGGGAGCTGTTTTTT
CASSLNGVPGELFF
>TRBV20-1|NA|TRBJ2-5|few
TGCAGTGCTAGAGCTCCGGGGCGGGGAGAGACCCAGTACTTC
CSARAPGRGETQYF
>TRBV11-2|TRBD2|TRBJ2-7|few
TGTGCCAGCAGCTTAAGTACTAGCGGGGTTTACAGCTCCTACGAGCAGTACTTC
CASSLSTSGVYSSYEQYF
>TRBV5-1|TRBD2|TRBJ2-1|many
TGCGCCAGCAGCTGGACTAGCGGGGGGAGGTACAATGAGCAGTTCTTC
CASSWTSGGRYNEQFF
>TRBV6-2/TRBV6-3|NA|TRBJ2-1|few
TGTGCCAGCAGTTACTTCGCTAGCGCCTACAATGAGCAGTTCTTC
CASSYFASAYNEQFF
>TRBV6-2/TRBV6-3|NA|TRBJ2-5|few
TGTGCCAGCAGTTACTCGGACTCCTCCCCTCAAGAGACCCAGTACTTC
CASSYSDSSPQETQYF
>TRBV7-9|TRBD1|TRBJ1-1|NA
TGTGCCAGCATCTTGACAGGGATAGGCACTGAAGCTTTCTTT
CASILTGIGTEAFF
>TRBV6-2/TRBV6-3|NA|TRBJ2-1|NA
TGTGCCAGCAGCCCCCCTTTTGCGGCCTCTGAGCAGTTCTTC
CASSPPFAASEQFF
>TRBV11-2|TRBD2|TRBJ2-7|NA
TGTGCCAGCAGTTTGAAATACAGGGATCTGGCGGGAGGTCATCCCTACGAGCAGTACTTC
CASSLKYRDLAGGHPYEQYF
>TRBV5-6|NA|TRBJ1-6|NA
TGTGCCAGCAGCCGGGGCGAAACGAGGTTGTACTATAATTCACCCCTCCACTTT
CASSRGETRLYYNSPLHF
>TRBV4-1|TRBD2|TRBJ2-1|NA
TGCGCCAGCAGCCAAGTGGCGGGCAGCGGGGGGGCTTTGGCTGAGCAGTTCTTC
CASSQVAGSGGALAEQFF
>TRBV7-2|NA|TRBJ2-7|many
TGTGCCAGCAGCTTAGGTTCGGGGGTCTCCTACGAGCAGTACTTC
CASSLGSGVSYEQYF
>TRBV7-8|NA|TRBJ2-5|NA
TGTGCCAGCAGCTTGAGACAACCCTACCAAGAGACCCAGTACTTC
CASSLRQPYQETQYF
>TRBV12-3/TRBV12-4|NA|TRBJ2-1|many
TGTGCCAGCACTTGGGACGCCAACACCAGGAGCTACAATGAGCAGTTCTTC
CASTWDANTRSYNEQFF
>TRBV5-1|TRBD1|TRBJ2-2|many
TGCGCCAGCAGCTGGACCAGGGGGCAGACCGGGGAGCTGTTTTTT
CASSWTRGQTGELFF
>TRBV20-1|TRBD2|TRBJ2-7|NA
TGCAGTGCTCATTACGGGGGGAGCTCCTACGAGCAGTACTTC
CSAHYGGSSYEQYF
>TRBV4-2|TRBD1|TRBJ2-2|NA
TGTGCCAGCAGCCAAGCAGGGGGTACGAACACCGGGGAGCTGTTTTTT
CASSQAGGTNTGELFF
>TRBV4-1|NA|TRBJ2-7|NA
TGCGCCAGCAGCCAAGAAGGTGACAGGTTATGGCGCGAGCAGTACTTC
CASSQEGDRLWREQYF
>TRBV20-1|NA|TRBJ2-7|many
TGCAGTGCTAGAGAGACTAGCTCCTACGAGCAGTACTTC
CSARETSSYEQYF
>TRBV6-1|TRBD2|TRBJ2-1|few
TGTGCCAGCAGCTTCCACTATCTAGCGGTTTCCTACAATGAGCAGTTCTTC
CASSFHYLAVSYNEQFF
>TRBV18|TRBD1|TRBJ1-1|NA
TGTGCCAGCTCACCGGGACAGGGGCCTGAAGCTTTCTTT
CASSPGQGPEAFF